Presented here are 4 T cell receptor beta chains from one specimen sequenced in a study of Ad26.COV2.S vaccination and SARS-CoV-2 variants (dated by TCRdb to about 2021). Sample treatment or condition, as interpreted from the label and publication: roughly 18 received Ad26.COV2.S at low or high dose, single or two shots; about five received placebo; per-sample allocation not given. For vaccine and placebo recipients, the sequenced repertoires came from samples collected on day 63 after the first injection. Libraries were made using the immunoSEQ multiplex PCR assay. TCRdb re-hosts the immuneACCESS table, in-frame sequences only. Its copies lack some clones; in the studies checked, an unresolved V gene accounts for under half of them, and the cause for the rest is not known. Recorded for this sample are about 350,000 clones; 87% of them occurred a single time. The top ten clones comprise around 3.7% of the sample.

This specimen consisted of peripheral blood, obtained in a trial of Ad26.COV2.S vaccine versus placebo. The receptors derive from a person between 18 and 60 years old who received the Ad26.COV2.S COVID-19 vaccine or a placebo.

The chain uses TRBV6-5 and TRBJ1-2, with D hard to call. With 4 bases removed from V and 4 bases from J, the gap between germline ends came to 7 bases. CDR1 is MNHEY and CDR2 is SVGAGI in the germline V gene. The CDR3 spans 12 residues. The CDR3 reads CASSLSGYGYTF. CDR3 DNA: TGTGCCAGCAGTTTATCTGGCTATGGCTACACCTTC.

The chain joins TRBV7-2 to TRBJ2-7; 8 bases map to TRBD1. The CDR3 is 14 residues long. J was trimmed by 4 bases and V by 1 base; bases with no gene match: 3. Germline V gene data show CDR1 as SGHTA and CDR2 as FQGNSA. This chain's CDR3 is CASSLGRGLYEQYF. CDR3 nucleotide sequence: TGTGCCAGCAGCTTAGGCAGGGGGCTATACGAGCAGTACTTC.

The genes are TRBV4-1 and TRBJ2-1; 9 bases align to TRBD2. Germline assignment: CDR1 MGHRA and CDR2 YSYEKL. This CDR3 contains 14 residues. The junction had 9 bases not matched to a gene; V was cut back by 5 bases and J by 10 bases. For the CDR3, the DNA is TGCGCCAGCAGCTCCCAGCCAGGACTAGCGGAGCAGTTCTTC. It is translated as CASSSQPGLAEQFF.

This clone was found once. This rearrangement joins TRBV13 to TRBJ2-5; 10 bases line up with TRBD2. The CDR3 sequence is 16 residues long. Germline CDR1 is PRHDT and CDR2 is FYEKMQ (reference sequence). J lost 0 bases, V lost 4 bases, and 5 bases had no gene match. The CDR3 sequence: CASSSLAGGYQETQYF. Written as DNA, the CDR3 is TGTGCCAGCAGCTCATTAGCGGGGGGTTACCAAGAGACCCAGTACTTC.